This TCR beta chain was identified in a study of blood T cell repertoires in COVID-19. Enrolment of Seattle patients took place during active infection, and they were followed longitudinally. The CDR3 spans 18 residues. Per the germline V gene, CDR1 is LNHDA and CDR2 is SQIVND (reference sequence). Trimming removed 3 bases at V and 1 base at J, with 16 bases between. Only in-frame clones appear in the TCRdb table, and some are missing; sequencing was by immunoSEQ multiplex PCR. Here the sample spans about 130,000 clones, about 93% being singletons. This chain connects TRBV19 to TRBJ2-6, with a possible D match to TRBD2 (6 bases). Sequencing input: peripheral blood. The receptor was derived from a man aged 45 to 65 with COVID-19, enrolled during active disease. The chain's CDR3 is CASSIDLARPSGANVLTF. In DNA form, the CDR3 reads TGTGCCAGTAGTATCGATCTAGCGAGGCCATCTGGGGCCAACGTCCTGACTTTC.